The rows below give T cell receptor beta chains drawn from one sample of a study of control samples from healthy donors and cancer patients. Sequencing was performed with immunoSEQ multiplex PCR; in TCRdb, only in-frame clones are kept and a portion is missing. Of around 90,000 clones listed, more than 70% are singletons. The sample taken for sequencing was blood. Source of these receptors: a woman aged 40 to 50 in good health. CDR3s include the opening cysteine and the closing phenylalanine or tryptophan. A D gene is named only where the DNA matches it firmly. Size tells how often a clone was seen (once, few, many) or the class of an expanded clone, and some rows leave it out.

D | size | J | V | CDR3 | DNA
TRBD1 | - | TRBJ1-6 | TRBV27 | CASSLSITGGSYNSPLHF | TGTGCCAGCAGTTTATCGATAACAGGGGGCTCCTATAATTCACCCCTCCACTTT
- | - | TRBJ2-1 | TRBV18 | CASSPPQAATRGNEQFF | TGTGCCAGCTCACCCCCCCAGGCAGCCACGAGAGGCAATGAGCAGTTCTTC
- | few | TRBJ2-6 | TRBV10-1 | CASSAGAGANVLTF | TGCGCCAGCAGTGCAGGGGCTGGGGCCAACGTCCTGACTTTC
- | - | TRBJ2-2 | TRBV12-3/TRBV12-4 | CASKGWFGELFF | TGTGCCAGCAAAGGGTGGTTCGGGGAGCTGTTTTTT
- | - | TRBJ2-7 | TRBV5-8 | CASSLWQGNEQYF | TGTGCCAGCAGCTTGTGGCAGGGGAACGAGCAGTACTTC
- | - | TRBJ1-4 | TRBV7-8 | CASSLTTGRSNEKLFF | TGTGCCAGCAGTTTAACGACCGGACGGTCGAATGAAAAACTGTTTTTT
- | - | TRBJ2-2 | TRBV5-1 | CASSLAVIGELFF | TGCGCCAGCAGCTTGGCCGTCATCGGGGAGCTGTTTTTT
- | - | TRBJ2-2 | TRBV19 | CASSMSGELFF | TGTGCCAGTAGTATGTCCGGGGAGCTGTTTTTT
- | few | TRBJ1-1 | TRBV2 | CASKAIPMAGAFF | TGTGCCAGCAAGGCGATCCCCATGGCTGGGGCTTTCTTT
- | - | TRBJ2-5 | TRBV7-2 | CASSPGLTKETQYF | TGTGCCAGCAGCCCCGGACTCACTAAAGAGACCCAGTACTTC
- | once | TRBJ2-5 | TRBV30 | CAWNPGSLQETQYF | TGTGCCTGGAACCCAGGGAGCCTCCAAGAGACCCAGTACTTC
TRBD2 | - | TRBJ2-3 | TRBV7-9 | CASSRPSGSSTDTQYF | TGTGCCAGCAGCCGTCCTAGCGGATCCTCCACAGATACGCAGTATTTT
- | - | TRBJ1-4 | TRBV12-5 | CASGSPLEKLFF | TGTGCTAGTGGTTCCCCGTTAGAAAAACTGTTTTTT
- | - | TRBJ1-2 | TRBV3-1/TRBV3-2 | CATTGEGTGGYTF | TGTGCCACCACCGGGGAGGGGACCGGTGGCTACACCTTC
TRBD1 | - | TRBJ2-7 | TRBV3-1/TRBV3-2 | CASSPTDRGISYEQYF | TGTGCCAGCAGCCCCACCGACAGGGGTATCTCCTACGAGCAGTACTTC
TRBD1 | - | TRBJ2-7 | TRBV5-1 | CASSSLGGVGQGGNYEQSPDF | TGCGCCAGCAGCTCCCTTGGAGGGGTTGGACAGGGGGGAAACTACGAGCAGTCACCGGACTTC
TRBD1 | - | TRBJ1-3 | TRBV19 | CASTDTGGTGNTIYF | TGTGCCAGTACCGATACAGGGGGCACTGGAAACACCATATATTTT
- | once | TRBJ1-4 | TRBV4-1 | CASSLSFTTNEKLFF | TGCGCCAGCAGCCTATCCTTTACAACTAATGAAAAACTGTTTTTT
- | - | TRBJ2-5 | TRBV10-3 | CATTGENQETQYF | TGTGCCACAACGGGAGAGAACCAAGAGACCCAGTACTTC
- | - | TRBJ1-5 | TRBV7-9 | CASSSDGYQPQHF | TGTGCCAGCAGCTCTGACGGGTATCAGCCCCAGCATTTT
- | - | TRBJ2-7 | TRBV20-1 | CSAGPSYEQYF | TGCAGCGCCGGGCCCTCCTACGAGCAGTACTTC
- | once | TRBJ2-3 | TRBV3-1/TRBV3-2 | CASSQGPVSVTDTQYF | TGTGCCAGCAGCCAAGGTCCAGTATCCGTGACAGATACGCAGTATTTT
- | - | TRBJ1-2 | TRBV4-3 | CASSQDLLRTGYGYTF | TGCGCCAGCAGCCAAGATCTTCTGAGGACCGGCTATGGCTACACCTTC
TRBD1 | - | TRBJ2-7 | TRBV7-9 | CASSPPGQGANEQYF | TGTGCCAGCAGCCCTCCGGGACAGGGGGCCAACGAGCAGTACTTC
TRBD1 | - | TRBJ1-2 | TRBV24-1 | CATSDGGQSLYGYTF | TGTGCCACCAGTGATGGGGGACAGTCCCTCTATGGCTACACCTTC
TRBD2 | - | TRBJ2-2 | TRBV30 | CAVRTSGGRPTGELFF | TGTGCCGTACGGACTAGCGGGGGCCGCCCCACCGGGGAGCTGTTTTTT
- | - | TRBJ2-3 | TRBV6-1 | CASSEVGLNTDTQYF | TGTGCCAGCAGTGAAGTGGGACTTAACACAGATACGCAGTATTTT
- | - | TRBJ1-1 | TRBV2 | CASSTRGAAFF | TGTGCCAGCAGCACCAGGGGCGCAGCTTTCTTT
- | many | TRBJ2-7 | TRBV4-2 | CASSQAGGSSYEQYF | TGTGCCAGCAGCCAAGCAGGGGGGAGCTCCTACGAGCAGTACTTC
- | - | TRBJ1-5 | TRBV11-3 | CASSLGSNQPQHF | TGTGCCAGCAGCTTAGGGAGCAATCAGCCCCAGCATTTT
- | - | TRBJ2-7 | TRBV3-1/TRBV3-2 | CASSPRTVSYEQYF | TGTGCCAGCAGCCCACGGACAGTCTCCTACGAGCAGTACTTC
TRBD2 | - | TRBJ2-2 | TRBV20-1 | CSASWGGSTGELFF | TGCAGTGCTAGTTGGGGGGGAAGCACCGGGGAGCTGTTTTTT
TRBD1 | - | TRBJ2-2 | TRBV5-1 | CASSLNSRGPGRTGELFF | TGCGCCAGCAGCTTGAATAGCAGGGGGCCCGGGAGAACCGGGGAGCTGTTTTTT
TRBD2 | - | TRBJ2-2 | TRBV19 | CASSIGRLRGGLNTGELFF | TGTGCCAGTAGTATCGGGCGATTGCGGGGGGGCCTAAACACCGGGGAGCTGTTTTTT
- | - | TRBJ2-7 | TRBV24-1 | CATSEPVRGKQYF | TGTGCCACCAGTGAGCCCGTACGAGGGAAGCAGTACTTC
TRBD1 | - | TRBJ1-4 | TRBV7-9 | CASSSGQGATNEKLFF | TGTGCCAGCAGCTCCGGACAGGGGGCAACTAATGAAAAACTGTTTTTT
- | - | TRBJ1-1 | TRBV7-2 | CASSLLITEAFF | TGTGCCAGCAGCTTGCTAATCACTGAAGCTTTCTTT
- | - | TRBJ1-1 | TRBV30 | CAWTPGGRDTEAFF | TGTGCCTGGACGCCGGGGGGCAGGGACACTGAAGCTTTCTTT
- | - | TRBJ1-4 | TRBV7-9 | CASSFGTTNEKLFF | TGTGCCAGCAGCTTCGGTACAACTAATGAAAAACTGTTTTTT
TRBD1 | - | TRBJ2-7 | TRBV5-8 | CASSPRTGSSSYEQYF | TGTGCCAGCAGCCCACGGACAGGGTCTAGCTCCTACGAGCAGTACTTC
- | - | TRBJ1-1 | TRBV9 | CASSVSGISEAFF | TGTGCCAGCAGCGTCTCGGGGATCAGTGAAGCTTTCTTT
TRBD1 | - | TRBJ1-2 | TRBV4-1 | CASSQADRGGYTF | TGCGCCAGCAGCCAGGCTGACAGGGGAGGCTACACCTTC
- | once | TRBJ1-3 | TRBV3-1/TRBV3-2 | CASNDNSEGNTIYF | TGTGCCAGCAATGACAATTCCGAAGGAAACACCATATATTTT
- | - | TRBJ1-2 | TRBV4-1 | CASSQDPGRSNYGYTF | TGCGCCAGCAGCCAAGATCCAGGCAGGAGTAACTATGGCTACACCTTC
TRBD2 | - | TRBJ2-7 | TRBV7-2 | CASSVHGGVHYEQYF | TGTGCCAGCAGCGTCCACGGGGGGGTCCACTACGAGCAGTACTTC
- | - | TRBJ2-5 | TRBV19 | CASSIGDKTVETQYF | TGTGCCAGTAGTATAGGCGACAAGACGGTAGAGACCCAGTACTTC